A single T cell receptor (beta chain) is shown here with its context. Its antigen is as yet unknown. Following RNA extraction, reverse transcription yielded cDNA that acted as the sequencing template. Sequencing was performed with immunoSEQ multiplex PCR; in TCRdb, only in-frame clones are kept and a portion is missing. Of just over 30,000 clones in the sample, about three fifths were seen once. The data were obtained in a study of CD8+ T cells in alopecia areata. Study-level points and caveats: The study found higher clonality in lesional than normal scalp, especially in alopecia totalis/universalis.

Germline loops: CDR1 MNHEY, CDR2 SMNVEV (reference sequence). CDR3 length: 15 residues. Trimming cost V 5 bases and J 5 bases, with 19 bases left between them. As part of sample collection, lesional scalp punch biopsies and peripheral blood were taken from alopecia areata patients. CD4+ and CD8+ T cells were sorted from PBMCs. This rearrangement joins TRBV27 to TRBJ2-7; D tentatively reads TRBD1 or TRBD2 (6 bases each). The TCR originated in a human donor with alopecia areata. Sequenced input: NKG2D-high CD8+ T cells sorted from blood. CDR3 coding DNA: TGTGCCAGCAGTGTAAGTAGGGCAGGGGAGGACGAGCAGTACTTC. Translated, it gives CASSVSRAGEDEQYF.